This T cell receptor (beta chain) originates from a study of blood T cell repertoires in COVID-19. Whole-study context: Samples came from the United States, Italy and Spain, spanning acute and convalescent COVID-19. The analysed material was cDNA or gDNA that came from T cells, B-cell-depleted T cells, or PBMCs.

In the authors' methods: Nucleated cell number was recorded as an estimate derived from reference gene primer amplification. The assay was immunoSEQ multiplex PCR, and TCRdb's table has in-frame clones only and misses some. D and trimming come from the DNA, and the V and J calls and clone size come from that table. The table lists about 170,000 clones, about 86% of them singletons. The sample holds one count of this clone. CDR1 and CDR2 from the germline V gene are MDHEN and SYDVKM. J was trimmed by 5 bases and V by 7 bases; bases with no gene match: 13. The CDR3 has 16 residues. The sequenced sample was peripheral blood. The TCR was taken from a woman aged 80 or over in a cohort sampled during active or convalescent COVID-19. The chain uses TRBV28 and TRBJ1-3, with 8 bases lining up with TRBD1. CDR3 residues: CASNAPRGQGRNTIYF. CDR3 bases: TGTGCCAGCAACGCCCCCCGCGGACAGGGCCGAAACACCATATATTTT.